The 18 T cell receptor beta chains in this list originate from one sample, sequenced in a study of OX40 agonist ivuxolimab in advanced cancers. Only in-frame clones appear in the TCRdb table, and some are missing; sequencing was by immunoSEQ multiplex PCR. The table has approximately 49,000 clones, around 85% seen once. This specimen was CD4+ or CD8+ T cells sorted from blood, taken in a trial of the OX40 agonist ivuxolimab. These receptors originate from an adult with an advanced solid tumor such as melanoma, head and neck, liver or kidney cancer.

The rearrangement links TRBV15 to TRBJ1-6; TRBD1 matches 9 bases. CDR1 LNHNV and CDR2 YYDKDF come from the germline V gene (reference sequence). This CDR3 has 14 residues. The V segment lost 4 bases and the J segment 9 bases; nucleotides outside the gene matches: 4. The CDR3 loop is CATSIDRGFSPLHF. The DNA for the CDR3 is TGTGCCACCAGCATAGACAGGGGGTTTTCACCCCTCCACTTT.

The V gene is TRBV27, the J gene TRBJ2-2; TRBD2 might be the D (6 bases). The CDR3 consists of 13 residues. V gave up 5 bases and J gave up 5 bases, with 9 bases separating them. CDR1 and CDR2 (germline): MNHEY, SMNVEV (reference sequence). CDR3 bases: TGTGCCAGCAGTATTAGCGGTACCGGGGAGCTGTTTTTT. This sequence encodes CASSISGTGELFF.

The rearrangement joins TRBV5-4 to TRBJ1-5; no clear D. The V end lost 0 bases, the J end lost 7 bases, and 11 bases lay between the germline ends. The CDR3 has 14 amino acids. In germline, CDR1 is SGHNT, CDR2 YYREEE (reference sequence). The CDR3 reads CASSLGPLAQPQHF. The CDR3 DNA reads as TGTGCCAGCAGCTTGGGCCCCCTCGCCCAGCCCCAGCATTTT.

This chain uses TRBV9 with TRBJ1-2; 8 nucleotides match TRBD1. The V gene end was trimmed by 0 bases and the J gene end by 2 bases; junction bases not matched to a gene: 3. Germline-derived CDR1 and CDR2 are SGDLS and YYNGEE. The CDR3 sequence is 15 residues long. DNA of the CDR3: TGTGCCAGCAGCGTAGCACAGGGGGTGAACTATGGCTACACCTTC. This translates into CASSVAQGVNYGYTF.

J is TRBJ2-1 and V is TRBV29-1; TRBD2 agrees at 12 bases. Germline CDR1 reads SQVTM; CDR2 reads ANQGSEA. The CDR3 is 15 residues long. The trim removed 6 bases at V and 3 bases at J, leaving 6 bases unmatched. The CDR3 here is CSVRLAGALYNEQFF. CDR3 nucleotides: TGCAGCGTAAGACTAGCGGGGGCCCTCTACAATGAGCAGTTCTTC.

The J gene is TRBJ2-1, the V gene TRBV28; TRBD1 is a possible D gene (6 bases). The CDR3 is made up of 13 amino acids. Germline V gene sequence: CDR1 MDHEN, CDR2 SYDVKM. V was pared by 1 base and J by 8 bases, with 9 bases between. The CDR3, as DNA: TGTGCCAGCAGTTTATTCAGGGGCCATGAGCAGTTCTTC. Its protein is CASSLFRGHEQFF.

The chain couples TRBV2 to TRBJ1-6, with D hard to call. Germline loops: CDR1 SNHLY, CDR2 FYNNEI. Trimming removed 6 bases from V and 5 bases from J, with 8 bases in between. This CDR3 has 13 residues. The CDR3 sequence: CASRQLHNSPLHF. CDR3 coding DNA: TGTGCCAGCAGACAGCTACATAATTCACCCCTCCACTTT.

The CDR3 protein is CASSLSPWGTARNEQYF. CDR3 DNA: TGTGCCAGCAGCTTGTCCCCATGGGGGACCGCGAGGAACGAGCAGTACTTC. The rearrangement uses TRBV7-9 and TRBJ2-7, with D possibly called TRBD1 or TRBD2 (5 bases each). The CDR3 has 17 residues. In germline, CDR1 is SEHNR, CDR2 FQNEAQ (reference sequence). V was trimmed by 3 bases and J by 5 bases, leaving 23 bases between them.

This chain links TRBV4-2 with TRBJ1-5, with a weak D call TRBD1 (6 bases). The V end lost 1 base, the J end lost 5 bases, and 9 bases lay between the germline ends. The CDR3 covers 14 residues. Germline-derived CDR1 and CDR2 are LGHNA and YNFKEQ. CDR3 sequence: CASSQVGGDQPQHF. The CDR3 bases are TGTGCCAGCAGCCAAGTTGGGGGCGATCAGCCCCAGCATTTT.

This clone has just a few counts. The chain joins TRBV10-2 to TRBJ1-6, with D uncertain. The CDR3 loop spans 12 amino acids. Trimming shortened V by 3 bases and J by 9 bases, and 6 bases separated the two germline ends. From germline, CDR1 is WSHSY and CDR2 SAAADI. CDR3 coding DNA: TGCGCCAGCAGTGATGGGGTTTCACCCCTCCACTTT. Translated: CASSDGVSPLHF.

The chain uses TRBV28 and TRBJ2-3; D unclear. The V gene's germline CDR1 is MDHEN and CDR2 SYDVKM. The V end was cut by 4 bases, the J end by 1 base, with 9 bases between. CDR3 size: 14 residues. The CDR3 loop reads CASSSAQGTDTQYF. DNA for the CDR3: TGTGCCAGCAGTTCGGCCCAGGGCACAGATACGCAGTATTTT. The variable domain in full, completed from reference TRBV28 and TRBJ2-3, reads DVKVTQSSRYLVKRTGEKVFLECVQDMDHENMFWYRQDPGLGLRLIYFSYDVKMKEKGDIPEGYSVSREKKERFSLILESASTNQTSMYLCASSSAQGTDTQYFGPGTRLTVL.

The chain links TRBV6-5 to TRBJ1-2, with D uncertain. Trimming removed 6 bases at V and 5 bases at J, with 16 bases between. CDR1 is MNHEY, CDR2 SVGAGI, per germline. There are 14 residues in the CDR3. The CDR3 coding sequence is TGTGCCAGCAGCAAGACGCCAGATGTGTATGGCTACACCTTC. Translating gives CASSKTPDVYGYTF.

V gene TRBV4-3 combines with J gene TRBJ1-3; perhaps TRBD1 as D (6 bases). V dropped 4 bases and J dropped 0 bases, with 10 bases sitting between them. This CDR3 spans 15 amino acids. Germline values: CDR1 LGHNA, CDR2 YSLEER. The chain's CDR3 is CASSPTGLSGNTIYF. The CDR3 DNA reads TGCGCCAGCAGCCCAACAGGGCTCTCTGGAAACACCATATATTTT.

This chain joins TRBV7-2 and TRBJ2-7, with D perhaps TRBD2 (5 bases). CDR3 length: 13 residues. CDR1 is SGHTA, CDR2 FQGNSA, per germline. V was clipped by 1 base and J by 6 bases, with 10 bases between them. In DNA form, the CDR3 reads TGTGCCAGCAGCTTAGTTTCGGCGGGCGAGCAGTACGTC. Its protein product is CASSLVSAGEQYV.

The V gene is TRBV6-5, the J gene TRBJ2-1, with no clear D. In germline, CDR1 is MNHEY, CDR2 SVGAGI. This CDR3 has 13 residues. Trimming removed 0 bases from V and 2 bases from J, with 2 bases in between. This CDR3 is CASSYSTYNEQFF. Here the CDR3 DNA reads TGTGCCAGCAGTTACTCGACCTACAATGAGCAGTTCTTC.

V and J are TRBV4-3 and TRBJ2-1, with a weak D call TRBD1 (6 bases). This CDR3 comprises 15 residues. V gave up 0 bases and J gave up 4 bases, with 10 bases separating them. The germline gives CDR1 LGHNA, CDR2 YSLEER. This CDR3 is CASSQDGDNYNEQFF. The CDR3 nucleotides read TGCGCCAGCAGCCAAGATGGGGACAATTACAATGAGCAGTTCTTC.

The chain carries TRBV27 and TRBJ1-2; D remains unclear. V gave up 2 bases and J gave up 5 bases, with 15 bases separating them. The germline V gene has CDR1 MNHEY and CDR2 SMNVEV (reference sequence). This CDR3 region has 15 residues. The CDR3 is CASSLRGTAAYGYTF. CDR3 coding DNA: TGTGCCAGCAGTTTAAGAGGCACAGCCGCTTATGGCTACACCTTC.

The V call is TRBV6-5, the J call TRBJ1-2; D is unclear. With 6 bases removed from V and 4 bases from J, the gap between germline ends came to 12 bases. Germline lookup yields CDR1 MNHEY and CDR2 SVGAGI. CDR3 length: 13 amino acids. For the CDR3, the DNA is TGTGCCAGCAGCCCCGGACGGGTCTATGGCTACACCTTC. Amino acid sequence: CASSPGRVYGYTF.